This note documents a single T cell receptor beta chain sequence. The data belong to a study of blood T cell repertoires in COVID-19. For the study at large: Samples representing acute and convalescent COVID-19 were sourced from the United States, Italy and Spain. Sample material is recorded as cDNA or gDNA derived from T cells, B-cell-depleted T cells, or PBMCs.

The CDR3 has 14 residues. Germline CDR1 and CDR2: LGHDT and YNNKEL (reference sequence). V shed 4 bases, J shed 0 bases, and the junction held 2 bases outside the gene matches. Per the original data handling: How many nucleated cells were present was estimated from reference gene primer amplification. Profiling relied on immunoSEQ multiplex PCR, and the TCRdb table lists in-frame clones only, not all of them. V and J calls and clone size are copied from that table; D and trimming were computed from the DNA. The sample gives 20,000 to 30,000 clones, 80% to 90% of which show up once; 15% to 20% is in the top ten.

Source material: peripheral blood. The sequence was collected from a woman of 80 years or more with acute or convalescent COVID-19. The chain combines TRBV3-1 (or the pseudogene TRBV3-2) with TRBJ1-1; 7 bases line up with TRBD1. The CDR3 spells CASSPGQMNTEAFF. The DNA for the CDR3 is TGTGCCAGCAGCCCGGGACAGATGAACACTGAAGCTTTCTTT.